One sample yielded the 26 T cell receptor beta chains listed below, sequenced in a study of T cells in tuberculosis. Assay used: immunoSEQ multiplex PCR; TCRdb lists only in-frame clones, some missing. The sample yields approximately 58,000 clones, approximately 88% seen once. Thawed, overnight-rested PBMC were stained with GMM-loaded CD1B tetramer, viability dye and anti-CD3, then sorted. The lipid loaded on the CD1B tetramers was C32 glucose monomycolate from Rhodococcus equi. Sequenced input: CD1b-GMM tetramer-negative cells sorted from PBMCs. The receptors here all came from an adult woman with latent tuberculosis.

J is TRBJ2-5 and V is TRBV5-4, with 8 bases matching TRBD2. With 2 bases clipped from V and 5 bases from J, the junction kept 2 bases outside the gene matches. Germline-derived CDR1 and CDR2 are SGHNT and YYREEE (reference sequence). The CDR3 is 13 residues long. The CDR3, as DNA: TGTGCCAGCAGCTTTGCTAGCGGGGAGACCCAGTACTTC. Amino acids: CASSFASGETQYF.

This chain joins TRBV7-2 and TRBJ2-1; tentative D call: TRBD1 (5 bases). The CDR3 runs 13 residues. The germline V gene encodes CDR1 SGHTA and CDR2 FQGNSA. Between the trimmed V and J ends, which lost 1 base and 12 bases, there was a span of 13 bases. The CDR3 sequence: CASSLDFSQGQFF. The CDR3 DNA sequence: TGTGCCAGCAGCTTAGACTTTTCTCAGGGGCAGTTCTTC.

This clone was seen a single time. This chain connects TRBV6-5 to TRBJ2-2; 7 bases are shared with TRBD2. This CDR3 comprises 13 residues. The V and J ends lost 5 bases and 8 bases, in that order; junction bases with no gene match: 5. Germline lookup yields CDR1 MNHEY and CDR2 SVGAGI. CDR3 protein: CASSLLATGELFF. The DNA for the CDR3 is TGTGCCAGCAGTCTACTAGCGACGGGGGAGCTGTTTTTT.

J is TRBJ1-2 and V is TRBV19; TRBD1 is a possible D gene (5 bases). The V gene lost 1 base and the J gene lost 4 bases, with 19 bases spanning the gap. Per the germline V gene, CDR1 is LNHDA and CDR2 is SQIVND (reference sequence). The CDR3 is 17 amino acids. The DNA for the CDR3 is TGTGCCAGTAGTATAGGTCCCACAGGCCTTTCGCTCTATGGCTACACCTTC. Translated, it gives CASSIGPTGLSLYGYTF.

The chain has TRBV11-3 and TRBJ1-2; the match to TRBD1 covers 8 bases. Germline V lookup: CDR1 SGHNT, CDR2 YENEEA. The CDR3 runs 16 residues. V was clipped by 4 bases and J by 0 bases; unmatched bases: 7. This chain's CDR3 is CASSSIGQGSNYGYTF. The CDR3 coding sequence is TGTGCCAGCAGCTCCATAGGACAGGGTTCTAACTATGGCTACACCTTC.

The genes are TRBV4-3 and TRBJ2-3; the D is unclear. With 0 bases removed from V and 0 bases from J, the gap between germline ends came to 7 bases. The germline gives CDR1 LGHNA, CDR2 YSLEER. The CDR3 totals 15 residues. DNA for the CDR3: TGCGCCAGCAGCCAAGACGGGTCTAGCACAGATACGCAGTATTTT. It translates to CASSQDGSSTDTQYF.

V is TRBV28 and J is TRBJ1-2; possible D gene TRBD1, 5 bases. CDR1 is MDHEN, CDR2 SYDVKM, per germline. V lost 1 base, J lost 2 bases, and 14 bases lay in between. The length of the CDR3 is 16 residues. CDR3 coding DNA: TGTGCCAGCAGTTTATCGGAGACAGCCTCCAACTATGGCTACACCTTC. Residues: CASSLSETASNYGYTF.

This chain joins TRBV9 and TRBJ2-1, with D possibly matching TRBD1 (6 bases). This CDR3 is built from 13 residues. The germline V gene has CDR1 SGDLS and CDR2 YYNGEE. Trimming pared 0 bases from V and 8 bases from J, leaving 9 bases between. CDR3 residues: CASSVGSGDEQFF. CDR3 bases: TGTGCCAGCAGCGTAGGATCAGGGGATGAGCAGTTCTTC.

The chain recombines TRBV28 with TRBJ2-5; TRBD2 is a possible D gene (5 bases). Germline V CDR1 and CDR2: MDHEN, SYDVKM. This CDR3 has 12 residues. V was clipped by 7 bases and J by 11 bases, with 17 bases between them. The CDR3 reads CASMAGLGEQYF. CDR3 in DNA: TGTGCCAGCATGGCCGGGCTCGGGGAGCAGTACTTC.

This chain links TRBV19 with TRBJ2-2; no firm D call. Germline V gives CDR1 LNHDA, CDR2 SQIVND (reference sequence). The CDR3 runs 16 residues. Deletions cut 6 bases from V and 0 bases from J, with 14 bases between. The DNA for the CDR3 is TGTGCCAGTAGCCCCTATTGGGCCTCGAACACCGGGGAGCTGTTTTTT. It is translated as CASSPYWASNTGELFF.

The V and J genes are TRBV4-3 and TRBJ2-1, with a weak D call TRBD1 (5 bases). The CDR3 is 18 residues long. With 0 bases removed from V and 0 bases from J, the gap between germline ends came to 15 bases. Germline V CDR1 and CDR2: LGHNA, YSLEER. The CDR3 is CASSQDWSGLGSYNEQFF. The DNA of the CDR3 is TGCGCCAGCAGCCAAGATTGGTCAGGGTTGGGCTCCTACAATGAGCAGTTCTTC.

The V and J genes are TRBV28 and TRBJ1-5; D not certain. The V gene's germline CDR1 is MDHEN and CDR2 SYDVKM. CDR3 length: 15 residues. Trimming removed 6 bases at V and 7 bases at J, with 19 bases between. For the CDR3, the DNA is TGTGCCAGCAGGCCCACACGAGGTCCGGGACAGCCCCAGCATTTT. This sequence encodes CASRPTRGPGQPQHF.

The J gene is TRBJ2-3, the V gene TRBV7-9; D uncertain. The CDR3 spans 13 residues. Per germline, CDR1 SEHNR and CDR2 FQNEAQ (reference sequence). V was clipped by 0 bases and J by 6 bases, with 7 bases between them. The CDR3 sequence is CASSLAIEDTQYF. In DNA, the CDR3 is TGTGCCAGCAGCTTAGCGATCGAGGATACGCAGTATTTT.

This clone was picked up one time. The genes are TRBV9 and TRBJ2-5, with D possibly being TRBD1 (5 bases). Germline-derived CDR1 and CDR2 are SGDLS and YYNGEE. The CDR3 is 16 amino acids. V dropped 1 base and J dropped 4 bases, with 17 bases sitting between them. Written as DNA, the CDR3 is TGTGCCAGCAGCGTACAGGGTGGTGGAAATATAGAGACCCAGTACTTC. Its translation: CASSVQGGGNIETQYF.

The rearrangement uses TRBV30 and TRBJ1-1; no definite D call. From germline, CDR1 is GTSNPN and CDR2 SVGIG (reference sequence). V was shortened by 0 bases and J by 13 bases, with 12 bases between the two germline ends. The CDR3 contains 11 residues. The CDR3 loop reads CAWSVDRVIFF. In nucleotides, the CDR3 is TGTGCCTGGAGTGTCGATCGAGTTATTTTCTTT.

The rearrangement links TRBV19 to TRBJ2-7; TRBD1 agrees at 11 bases. This CDR3 is 15 amino acids long. V trimming: 6 bases; J trimming: 4 bases; junction bases outside the gene matches: 8. Germline assignment: CDR1 LNHDA and CDR2 SQIVND (reference sequence). The CDR3 reads CASSPGQGAVYEQYF. The CDR3 bases are TGTGCCAGTAGCCCCGGACAGGGGGCTGTTTACGAGCAGTACTTC. Combining the CDR3 with reference TRBV19 and TRBJ2-7 gives the whole variable domain DGGITQSPKYLFRKEGQNVTLSCEQNLNHDAMYWYRQDPGQGLRLIYYSQIVNDFQKGDIAEGYSVSREKKESFPLTVTSAQKNPTAFYLCASSPGQGAVYEQYFGPGTRLTVT.

This sequence joins TRBV18 and TRBJ2-7; 7 bases line up with TRBD1. The CDR3 is made up of 15 amino acids. The germline gives CDR1 KGHSH, CDR2 LQKENI. With V trimmed by 1 base and J by 2 bases, 5 bases remained unmatched. The CDR3 region is CASSPQQGTTYEQYF. In nucleotides, the CDR3 is TGTGCCAGCTCACCACAACAGGGGACAACCTACGAGCAGTACTTC. Variable domain in full (rest from reference TRBV18 and TRBJ2-7): NAGVMQNPRHLVRRRGQEARLRCSPMKGHSHVYWYRQLPEEGLKFMVYLQKENIIDESGMPKERFSAEFPKEGPSILRIQQVVRGDSAAYFCASSPQQGTTYEQYFGPGTRLTVT.

The rearrangement uses TRBV10-3 and TRBJ2-7, with D perhaps TRBD1 (6 bases). CDR3 size: 13 residues. With 6 bases removed from V and 0 bases from J, the gap between germline ends came to 9 bases. Per germline, CDR1 ENHRY and CDR2 SYGVKD. CDR3 residues: CAIRTGHSYEQYF. The CDR3 region has the DNA TGTGCCATCAGGACGGGACACTCCTACGAGCAGTACTTC.

The chain uses TRBV6-1 and TRBJ2-7; D gene unclear. With 2 bases removed from V and 3 bases from J, the gap between germline ends came to 14 bases. Germline-derived CDR1 and CDR2 are MNHNS and SASEGT. CDR3 size: 15 residues. The chain's CDR3 is CASSESGNLDYEQYF. In DNA, the CDR3 is TGTGCCAGCAGTGAATCAGGCAATCTGGACTACGAGCAGTACTTC.

This clone was counted only a few times. The gene calls are TRBV14 and TRBJ2-7, with D perhaps matching TRBD2 (6 bases). CDR1 SGHDN and CDR2 FVKESK come from the germline V gene. The CDR3 length is 13 residues. V was clipped by 2 bases and J by 7 bases, with 12 bases between them. The CDR3 spells CASSQFPGGEQYF. The CDR3 coding sequence is TGTGCCAGCAGCCAATTCCCCGGAGGGGAGCAGTACTTC.

V usage is TRBV6-5 and J usage is TRBJ1-2; 8 bases are a match to TRBD1. Looked up from germline, CDR1 is MNHEY and CDR2 is SVGAGI. This CDR3 region has 15 residues. V lost 8 bases and J lost 2; bases outside the gene matches: 10. CDR3 coding DNA: TGTGCCAGCCACGATCAGGGGGCTGGGAACTATGGCTACACCTTC. Its protein product is CASHDQGAGNYGYTF.

The chain combines TRBV6-1 with TRBJ2-7; D gene ambiguous. The CDR3 is made up of 14 amino acids. With 1 base removed from V and 11 bases from J, the gap between germline ends came to 18 bases. CDR1 and CDR2 from the germline V gene are MNHNS and SASEGT. The DNA of the CDR3 is TGTGCCAGCAGTGAAGGCGACGGATCCGGAGAAGAGTACTTC. It is translated as CASSEGDGSGEEYF.

This clone was counted a single time. The V call is TRBV7-9, the J call TRBJ2-2; D unresolved. CDR3 length: 15 residues. Germline CDR1 reads SEHNR; CDR2 reads FQNEAQ (reference sequence). V was clipped by 3 bases and J by 6 bases, with 14 bases between them. The CDR3 DNA reads TGTGCCAGCAGCTTGGAGATAGCTGCGGCCGGGGAGCTGTTTTTT. It is translated as CASSLEIAAAGELFF.

The chain employs TRBV7-9 and TRBJ2-7; 11 bases match TRBD2. Unmatched junction bases numbered 15, after V lost 2 bases and J lost 6 bases. The CDR3 totals 18 residues. Looked up from germline, CDR1 is SEHNR and CDR2 is FQNEAQ (reference sequence). CDR3 in amino acids: CASSLRLAGGFEKAEQYF. CDR3 DNA sequence: TGTGCCAGCAGCTTACGTTTAGCGGGAGGGTTCGAGAAAGCCGAGCAGTACTTC.

This chain links TRBV6-6 with TRBJ2-2; TRBD1 aligns across 11 bases. The CDR3 is 14 amino acids. CDR1 and CDR2 from the germline V gene are MNHNY and SVGAGI (reference sequence). V lost 8 bases, J lost 3 bases, and 2 bases stayed unmatched. The CDR3 coding sequence is TGTGCCAGCCGGACAGGGGGCGACACCGGGGAGCTGTTTTTT. Translated: CASRTGGDTGELFF.

This clone was found a few times. This chain uses TRBV6-5 with TRBJ2-3, with 10 bases lining up with TRBD2. The CDR3 covers 15 residues. V was clipped by 4 bases and J by 3 bases; unmatched bases: 4. The V gene's germline CDR1 is MNHEY and CDR2 SVGAGI. CDR3 coding DNA: TGTGCCAGCAGTTCCCTACTAGCGGGGACAGATACGCAGTATTTT. This translates into CASSSLLAGTDTQYF.